The entry that follows covers one T cell receptor (beta chain) sequence. Its cognate antigen is unknown. These data come from a study of monozygotic twins with inflammatory bowel disease. Through template switching, UMIs that included a 6-nucleotide sample barcode were added. From the 5' RACE reads, TCRdb lists one entry per CDR3 protein and no DNA. This table holds approximately 400,000 distinct CDR3 sequences. Findings and limits, study-wide: Clonotype sharing was lower in IBD patients than healthy twins, most markedly with disease activity. IBD patients carried less diverse TCRbeta repertoires (inverse Simpson) than healthy co-twins.

The TCR originated in a human donor with ulcerative colitis or Crohn's disease, or a healthy co-twin of an affected twin (not recorded which). What was sequenced was blood.

The CDR3 region is CASSQDQGGTDTQYF. The rearrangement joins TRBV4-3 to TRBJ2-3; TCRdb gives TRBD2 as the D gene, but with no DNA this cannot be confirmed. The germline V gene has CDR1 LGHNA and CDR2 YSLEER. The CDR3 has 15 amino acids.